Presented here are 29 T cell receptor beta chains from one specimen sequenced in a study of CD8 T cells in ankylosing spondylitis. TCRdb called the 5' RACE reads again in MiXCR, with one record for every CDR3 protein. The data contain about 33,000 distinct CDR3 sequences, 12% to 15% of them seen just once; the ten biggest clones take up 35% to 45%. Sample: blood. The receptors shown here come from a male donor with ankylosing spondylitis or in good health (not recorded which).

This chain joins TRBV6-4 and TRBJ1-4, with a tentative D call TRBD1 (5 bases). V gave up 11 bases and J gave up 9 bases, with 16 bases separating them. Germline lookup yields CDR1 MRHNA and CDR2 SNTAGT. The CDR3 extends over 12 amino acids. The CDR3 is CAARRGVQKLFF. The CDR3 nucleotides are TGTGCCGCCCGGCGGGGCGTCCAAAAACTGTTTTTT.

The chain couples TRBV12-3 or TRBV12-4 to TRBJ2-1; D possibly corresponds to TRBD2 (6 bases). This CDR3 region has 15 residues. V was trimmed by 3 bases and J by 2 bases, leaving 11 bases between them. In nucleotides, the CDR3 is TGTGCCAGCAGTTTTAGGAGGGACGCCTACAATGAGCAGTTCTTC. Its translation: CASSFRRDAYNEQFF.

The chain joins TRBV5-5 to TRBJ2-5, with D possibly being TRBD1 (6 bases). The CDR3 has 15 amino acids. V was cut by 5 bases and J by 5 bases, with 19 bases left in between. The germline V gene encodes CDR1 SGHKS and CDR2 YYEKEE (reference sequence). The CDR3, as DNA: TGTGCCAGCAGGTTCGACAGGCTAGGGTCCGAGACCCAGTACTTC. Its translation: CASRFDRLGSETQYF.

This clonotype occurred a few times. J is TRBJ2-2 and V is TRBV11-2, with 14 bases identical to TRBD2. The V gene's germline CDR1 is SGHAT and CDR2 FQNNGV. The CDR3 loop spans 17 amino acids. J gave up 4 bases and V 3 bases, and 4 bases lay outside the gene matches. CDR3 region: CASSFRTSGGSTGELFF. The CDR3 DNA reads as TGTGCCAGCAGCTTTCGGACTAGCGGGGGGAGCACCGGGGAGCTGTTTTTT.

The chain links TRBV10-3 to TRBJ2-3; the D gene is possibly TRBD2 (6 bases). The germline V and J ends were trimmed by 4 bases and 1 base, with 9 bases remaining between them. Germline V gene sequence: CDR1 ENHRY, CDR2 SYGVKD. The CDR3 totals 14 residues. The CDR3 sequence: CAISASARTDTQYF. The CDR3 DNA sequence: TGTGCCATCAGTGCTAGCGCTCGCACAGATACGCAGTATTTT.

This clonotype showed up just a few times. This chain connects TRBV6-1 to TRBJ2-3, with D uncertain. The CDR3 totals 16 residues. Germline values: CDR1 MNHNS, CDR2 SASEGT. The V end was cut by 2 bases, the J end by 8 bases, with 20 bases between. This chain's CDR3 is CASSEYGPISLGTQYF. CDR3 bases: TGTGCCAGCAGTGAATATGGCCCTATTAGTTTAGGTACGCAGTATTTT.

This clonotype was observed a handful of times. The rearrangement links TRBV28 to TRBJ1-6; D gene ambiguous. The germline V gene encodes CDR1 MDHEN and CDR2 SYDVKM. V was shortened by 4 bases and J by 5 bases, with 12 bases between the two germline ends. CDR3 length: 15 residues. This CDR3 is CASSSLGENNSPLHF. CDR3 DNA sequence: TGTGCCAGCAGTTCATTGGGTGAGAATAATTCACCCCTCCACTTT.

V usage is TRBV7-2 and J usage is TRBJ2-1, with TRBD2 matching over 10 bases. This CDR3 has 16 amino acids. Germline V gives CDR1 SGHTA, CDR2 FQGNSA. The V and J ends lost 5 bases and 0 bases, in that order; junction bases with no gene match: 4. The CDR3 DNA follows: TGTGCCAGCAGCGGACAGCGGGGGGGCTCCTACAATGAGCAGTTCTTC. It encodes CASSGQRGGSYNEQFF.

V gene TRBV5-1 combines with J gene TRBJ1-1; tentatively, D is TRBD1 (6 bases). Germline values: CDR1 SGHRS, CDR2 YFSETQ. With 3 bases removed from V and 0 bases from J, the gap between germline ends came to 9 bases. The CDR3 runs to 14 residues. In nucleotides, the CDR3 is TGCGCCAGCAGCTCCCAGGGGATGAACACTGAAGCTTTCTTT. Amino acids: CASSSQGMNTEAFF.

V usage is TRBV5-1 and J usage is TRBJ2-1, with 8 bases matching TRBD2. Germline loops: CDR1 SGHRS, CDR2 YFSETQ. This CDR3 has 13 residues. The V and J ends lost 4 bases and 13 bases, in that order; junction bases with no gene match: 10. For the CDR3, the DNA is TGCGCCAGCAGCCGGACGCCGACTAGCGATCAGTTCTTC. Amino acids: CASSRTPTSDQFF.

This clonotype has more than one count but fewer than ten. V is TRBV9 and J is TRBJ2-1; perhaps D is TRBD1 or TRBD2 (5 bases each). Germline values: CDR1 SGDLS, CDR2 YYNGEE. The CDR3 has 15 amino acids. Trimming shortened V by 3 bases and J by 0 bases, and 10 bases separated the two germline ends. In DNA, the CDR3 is TGTGCCAGCAGCGCGACGGGGCTCTCCTACAATGAGCAGTTCTTC. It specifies CASSATGLSYNEQFF.

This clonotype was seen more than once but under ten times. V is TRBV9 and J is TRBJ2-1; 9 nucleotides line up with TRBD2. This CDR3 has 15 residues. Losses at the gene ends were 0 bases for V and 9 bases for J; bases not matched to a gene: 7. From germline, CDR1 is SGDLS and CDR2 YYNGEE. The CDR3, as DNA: TGTGCCAGCAGCGTAGGCGATAGCGGGAGACTTGAGCAGTTCTTC. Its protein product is CASSVGDSGRLEQFF. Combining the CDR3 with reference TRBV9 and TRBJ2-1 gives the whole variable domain DSGVTQTPKHLITATGQRVTLRCSPRSGDLSVYWYQQSLDQGLQFLIQYYNGEERAKGNILERFSAQQFPDLHSELNLSSLELGDSALYFCASSVGDSGRLEQFFGPGTRLTVL.

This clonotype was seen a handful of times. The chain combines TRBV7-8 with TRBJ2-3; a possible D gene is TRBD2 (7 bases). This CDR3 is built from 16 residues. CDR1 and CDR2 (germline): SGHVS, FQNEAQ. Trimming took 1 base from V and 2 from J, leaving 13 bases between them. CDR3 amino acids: CASSLGWGGNTDTQYF. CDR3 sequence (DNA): TGTGCCAGCAGCTTAGGCTGGGGGGGCAACACAGATACGCAGTATTTT.

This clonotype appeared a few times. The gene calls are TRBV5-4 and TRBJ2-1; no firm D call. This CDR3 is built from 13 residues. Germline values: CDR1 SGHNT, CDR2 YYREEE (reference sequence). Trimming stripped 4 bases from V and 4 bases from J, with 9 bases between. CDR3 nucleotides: TGTGCCAGCAGCGTGGACCATTACAATGAGCAGTTCTTC. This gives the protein CASSVDHYNEQFF. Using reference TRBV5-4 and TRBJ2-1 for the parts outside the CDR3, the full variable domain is ETGVTQSPTHLIKTRGQQVTLRCSSQSGHNTVSWYQQALGQGPQFIFQYYREEENGRGNFPPRFSGLQFPNYSSELNVNALELDDSALYLCASSVDHYNEQFFGPGTRLTVL.

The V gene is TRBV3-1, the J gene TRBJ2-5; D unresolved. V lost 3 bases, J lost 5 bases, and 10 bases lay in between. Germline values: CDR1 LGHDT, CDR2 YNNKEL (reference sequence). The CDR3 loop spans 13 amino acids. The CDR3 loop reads CASSQAYSETQYF. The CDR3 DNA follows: TGTGCCAGCAGCCAGGCATATAGTGAGACCCAGTACTTC.

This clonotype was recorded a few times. CDR3 sequence reads: CSVEDRNEQFF. The CDR3 DNA sequence: TGCAGCGTTGAAGATCGTAATGAGCAGTTCTTC. The chain is built from TRBV29-1 and TRBJ2-1; no reliable D call. This CDR3 has 11 amino acids. Trimming stripped 0 bases from V and 7 bases from J, with 4 bases between. Germline V gene sequence: CDR1 SQVTM, CDR2 ANQGSEA.

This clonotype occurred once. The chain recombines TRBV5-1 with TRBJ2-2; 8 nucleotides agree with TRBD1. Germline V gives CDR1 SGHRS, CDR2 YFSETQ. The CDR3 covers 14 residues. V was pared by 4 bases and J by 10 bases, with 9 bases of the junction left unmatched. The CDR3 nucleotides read TGCGCCAGCAGCACGGACAGGGTATTTGAGGAGCTGTTTTTT. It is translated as CASSTDRVFEELFF.

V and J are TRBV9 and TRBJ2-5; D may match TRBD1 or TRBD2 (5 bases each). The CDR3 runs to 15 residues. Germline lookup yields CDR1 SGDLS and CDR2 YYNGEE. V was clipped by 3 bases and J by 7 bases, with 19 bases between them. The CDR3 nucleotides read TGTGCCAGCAGCGGACCGGGACCCCAAGCTGGGACCCAGTACTTC. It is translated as CASSGPGPQAGTQYF.

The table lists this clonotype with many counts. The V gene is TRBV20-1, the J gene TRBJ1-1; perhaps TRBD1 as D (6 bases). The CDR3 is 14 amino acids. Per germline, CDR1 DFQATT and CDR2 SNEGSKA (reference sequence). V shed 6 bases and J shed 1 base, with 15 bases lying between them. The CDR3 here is CSAPRQGPNTEAFF. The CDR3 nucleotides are TGCAGTGCCCCTAGGCAGGGGCCGAACACTGAAGCTTTCTTT.

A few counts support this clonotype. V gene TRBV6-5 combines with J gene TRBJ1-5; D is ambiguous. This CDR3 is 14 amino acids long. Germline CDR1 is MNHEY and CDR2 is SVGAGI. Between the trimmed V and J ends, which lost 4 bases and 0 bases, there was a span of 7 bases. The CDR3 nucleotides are TGTGCCAGCAGTTTAGGGATTAGCAATCAGCCCCAGCATTTT. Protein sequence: CASSLGISNQPQHF.

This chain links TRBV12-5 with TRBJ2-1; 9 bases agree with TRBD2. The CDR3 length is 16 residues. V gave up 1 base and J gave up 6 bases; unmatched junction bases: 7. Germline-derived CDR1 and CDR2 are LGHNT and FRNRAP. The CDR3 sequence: CASGLALAGEGNEQFF. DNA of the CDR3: TGTGCTAGTGGTTTGGCTTTAGCGGGAGAAGGCAATGAGCAGTTCTTC.

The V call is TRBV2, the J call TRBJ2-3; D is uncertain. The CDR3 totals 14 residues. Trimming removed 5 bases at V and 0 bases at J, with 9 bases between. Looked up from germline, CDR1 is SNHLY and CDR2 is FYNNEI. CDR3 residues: CASSSRISTDTQYF. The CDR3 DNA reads TGTGCCAGCAGTTCCAGGATCAGCACAGATACGCAGTATTTT.

DNA of the CDR3: TGTGCCAGCAGCGTAGATCTTTTGGGGGATACGCAGTATTTT. As protein: CASSVDLLGDTQYF. The chain couples TRBV9 to TRBJ2-3; D gene uncertain. Deletions cut 0 bases from V and 6 bases from J, with 11 bases between. Germline values: CDR1 SGDLS, CDR2 YYNGEE. The CDR3 runs to 14 residues.

CDR3 residues: CASSLTGTPGSSEQFF. The CDR3 DNA reads TGTGCCAGCAGCCTCACCGGGACCCCAGGGTCTAGTGAGCAGTTCTTC. The V gene is TRBV9, the J gene TRBJ2-1, with D perhaps matching TRBD1 or TRBD2 (5 bases each). The V and J ends lost 4 bases and 9 bases respectively, with 23 bases between them. Germline CDR1 is SGDLS and CDR2 is YYNGEE. The CDR3 is 16 amino acids.

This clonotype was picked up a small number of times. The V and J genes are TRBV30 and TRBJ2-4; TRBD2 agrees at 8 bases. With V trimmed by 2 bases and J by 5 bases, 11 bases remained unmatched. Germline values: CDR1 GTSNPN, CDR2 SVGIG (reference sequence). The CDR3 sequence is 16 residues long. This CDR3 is CAWSRRAGGPENIQYF. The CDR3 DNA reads TGTGCCTGGAGTAGGAGGGCGGGGGGCCCAGAAAACATTCAGTACTTC.

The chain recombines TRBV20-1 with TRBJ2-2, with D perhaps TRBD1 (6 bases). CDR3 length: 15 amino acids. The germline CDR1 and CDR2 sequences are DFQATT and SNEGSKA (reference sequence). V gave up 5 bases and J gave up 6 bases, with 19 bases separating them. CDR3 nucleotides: TGCAGTGCTGCCCCCGATAGGGGGAAGCCCGGGGAGCTGTTTTTT. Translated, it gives CSAAPDRGKPGELFF.

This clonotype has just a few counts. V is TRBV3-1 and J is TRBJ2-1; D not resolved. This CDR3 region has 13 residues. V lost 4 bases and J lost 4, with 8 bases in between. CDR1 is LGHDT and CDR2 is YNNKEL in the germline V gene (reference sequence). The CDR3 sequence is CASSPDTYNEQFF. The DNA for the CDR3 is TGTGCCAGCAGCCCAGACACGTACAATGAGCAGTTCTTC.

The CDR3 spells CASSPGRDTQYF. The DNA for the CDR3 is TGTGCCAGCAGCCCGGGACGAGATACGCAGTATTTT. The chain is built from TRBV12-3 or TRBV12-4 and TRBJ2-3, with D perhaps TRBD1 or TRBD2 (5 bases each). This CDR3 has 12 amino acids. The V and J ends lost 6 bases and 5 bases respectively, with 9 bases between them.

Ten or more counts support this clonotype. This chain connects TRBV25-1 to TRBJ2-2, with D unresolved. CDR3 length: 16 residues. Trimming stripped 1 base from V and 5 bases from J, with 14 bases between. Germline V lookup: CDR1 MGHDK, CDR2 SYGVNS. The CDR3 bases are TGTGCCAGCAGTGAATTGCCCAAGGCTGGGACCGGGGAGCTGTTTTTT. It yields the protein CASSELPKAGTGELFF.